This paragraph covers one TCR beta chain sequence. This clone was detected a few times. There is no known antigen for this receptor. It has no much larger one-base neighbor in the sample; base qualities were not kept. Library preparation employed the immunoSEQ multiplex PCR assay. A mixture of 60 forward primers for TCR Vbeta segments and 13 reverse primers for TCR Jbeta segments was used in the multiplex PCR. A multiplex PCR assay on genomic DNA amplified the CDR3 region of rearranged TCR beta genes. The amplified TCR beta libraries were sequenced on the Illumina HiSeq System as 87-base-pair reads. The paper's processing steps were these. Across the 500 to 700 repertoires, a later analysis counted 80 million or so unique TCR beta chains, around 11 million of which were shared by at least two donors. Raw reads were error-corrected and collapsed into unique sequences with a nearest-neighbor algorithm that merged closely related sequences to remove PCR and sequencing errors. CDR3 sequences were aligned to IMGT reference sequences to assign V, D and J gene segments. For a sequence to be retained, a match of at least six nucleotides was required to both a V gene segment and a J gene segment. A rearrangement was called productive if the CDR3 had no stop codons and remained in frame with V and J, and every other rearrangement was called non-productive. Following IMGT convention, CDR3 was defined as the stretch from the second conserved V-encoded cysteine to the conserved J-encoded phenylalanine. Sequences without an unambiguous match to a single V gene segment were excluded from the earlier analysis of a few hundred of the donors. An earlier analysis of about 590 of the donors classified V segments as functional when productive rearrangements were above 56.7% and as segregating when the standard deviation between donors was above 5%. A statistical classification framework was built for diagnosing cytomegalovirus status from the catalog of TCR beta chain sequences. V and J gene assignment, in a later analysis, came from comparing TCR nucleotide sequences with IMGT/GENE-DB human TR gene sequences. Using the TCRdist pipeline, a later analysis assigned CDR3 sequences along with most-parsimonious VDJ recombination scenarios. In a later analysis, every TCR beta chain was defined by the combination of its CDR3 amino acid sequence and its V-gene family, and reads without a unique V-gene family were dropped. In a later analysis, a few hundred highly shared, low-generation-probability nucleotide sequences were removed to address suspected cross-contamination and a sequencing artifact. In a later analysis, a clonal expansion index for each public chain was calculated from normalized within-repertoire ranks of inferred template counts. A later analysis computed generation probabilities with a VDJ recombination model fitted to out-of-frame rearrangements, and checked the results against IGoR. In a later analysis, TCR-TCR, TCR-HLA and TCR-CMV co-occurrence was scored with hypergeometric tests, and a repertoire-size bias correction was applied to TCR pairs. To estimate false discovery rates, a later analysis permuted the HLA or CMV assignments 20 times. In a later analysis, co-occurring TCRs were grouped using DBSCAN, with TCRdist sequence similarity added in when clustering inside HLA-allele-positive subsets. Repertoires with fewer than 30,000 or more than 120,000 public chains were left out of co-occurrence clustering, as were five repertoires with anomalous nucleotide sharing. Not all clones reach the TCRdb copy of this immuneACCESS table, which keeps in-frame sequences only. Checked studies attribute under half of the gap to unresolved V genes and leave the rest unexplained. That table is the source of V, J and clone size, and D and trimming were worked out from the DNA. Here the sample has roughly 250,000 clones; over 70% occur a single time. About 0.3% of the sample goes to the ten largest clones.

This sample was taken from a study of cytomegalovirus exposure and HLA in healthy donors (dated by TCRdb to the late 2010s). Regarding the research as a whole: In an earlier analysis of some 550 of the donors, about 270 Gb of sequence data and approximately 100 million unique TCR beta sequences from 180 million or so T cells were reported. About 330 gigabases of sequencing data and roughly 81 million unique TCR sequences made up an early release that covered about 640 HLA-typed donors. Among the approximately 400 genotyped donors, around 81% belonged to the genetic ancestry cluster associated with self-reported Caucasian donors. The study aimed to test whether signatures of past pathogen exposure could be identified by cataloging public T cell receptors. The study profiled the T cell repertoires of hundreds of subjects by immunosequencing and related them to cytomegalovirus serostatus. Along with the roughly 670-subject first cohort, a separate validation cohort of around 120 different subjects was used. To predict cytomegalovirus infection status, the study combined high-throughput TCR immunosequencing, statistical association of individual TCRs with disease status, and machine learning. A later analysis re-examined previously published TCR beta repertoires from more than 600 donors and added high-resolution HLA genotyping to investigate patterns of TCR occurrence. In the later analysis, no new phenotypic data were used to find candidate immune exposures; instead, reliance was placed on TCR beta sequences and their occurrence across donors. To decide whether each TCR beta V gene segment behaved as functional or pseudogenic, an earlier analysis of 587 of the donors relied on high-throughput TCR beta sequencing. Donor age, sex, ethnicity and CMV serostatus were collected together with the repertoire data. A later genetic analysis took genome-wide SNP genotypes for about 55% of the 666 donors and used that subset as a discovery cohort. All discovery cohort repertoires had been generated on a single sequencing platform. HLA typing covered class I and class II loci at four-digit resolution. Typing coverage varied by locus: about 629-630 donors for A, B, C, DRB1 and DQB1; approximately 500 for DQA1; 606 for DPA1; roughly 450 for DPB1. Because of strong linkage in the cohort, four to six DR-DQ haplotypes were treated as single units for association and clustering. On average, over 200,000 unique TCR beta nucleotide sequences were sequenced per donor among fewer than 500 genotyped donors of the cohort, with roughly 19% of those sequences being non-productive. Study-wide conclusions, independent of this receptor: Presence/absence analyses assumed roughly uniform sequencing depth across donors, an assumption that may not hold. Immune exposure information for the cohort was limited to CMV serostatus. Because HLA typing was missing for some donors at each locus, association tests included only the typed subset. In a later genetic analysis, fewer N-insertions in productive TCRs were reported among donors in an Asian-associated ancestry cluster than the approximately 710-donor mean. Correlated functional status among segregating V segments might reflect linkage disequilibrium, but an unknown experimental factor could not be ruled out. Because counts were too low, about 15 rarely observed V segments, including chromosome 9 orphons, were left out of the earlier analysis of some 600 of the donors. A later genetic analysis associated a missense DCLRE1C variant with V-gene and J-gene trimming of TCR beta chains, and an independent cohort replicated the association. Three of the identified cytomegalovirus-associated TCR beta chains were confirmed in vitro to be specific for cytomegalovirus antigens. A later analysis found that most CMV-associated TCR beta chains appeared HLA-restricted, with HLA associations seemingly driven largely by CMV exposure. Some IMGT-functional V segments, including TRBV6-2 and TRBV6-3, could not be distinguished by the 87-base-pair reads and were therefore excluded. In a later analysis, some 17,000 TCR beta sequences were associated with specific HLA alleles at a false discovery rate of 0.05. When HLA alleles, especially DR and DQ, strongly co-occurred, attributing TCR associations to individual alleles was difficult. A further reported finding was that TCR beta sequences accurately predicted the HLA-A and HLA-B alleles for most subjects in the first cohort. Compared with equally common non-associated chains, HLA-associated TCR beta chains in a later analysis were more clonally expanded and had lower generation probabilities. This cohort had only TCR beta chains sequenced, and the lack of alpha or paired-chain data limited which features could be detected. In the study, about 150 TCR beta chains were listed as associated with cytomegalovirus. The authors suggested that the approach could potentially be extended to other disease states and immunological phenotypes. In a later analysis, several top co-occurrence clusters were reported to appear linked to parvovirus B19, influenza, CMV and Epstein-Barr virus. In both the original and validation cohorts, the classifier was reported to diagnose cytomegalovirus status with high specificity and sensitivity. A cluster of highly shared sequence variants was judged likely to be a technical artifact of the sequencing pipeline. An earlier analysis of 450 to 750 of the donors showed that most TCR beta V segments appeared in productive rearrangements either about 87% or about 30% of the time, which broadly matched IMGT annotations. In a later analysis, the rate of TCR association differed among HLA loci, with DRB1 alleles having the most associated TCRs and HLA-C alleles having the fewest. While some public TCRs were present in many individuals, most TCR sequences turned up only very rarely across donors.

The cohort was made up of approximately 700 healthy bone marrow donors. At the time of sampling, all cohort members were nominally healthy, though unrecorded immune exposures were likely present. The donor tested CMV seronegative and was one of the 352 seronegative cohort members. A peripheral blood sample was collected from each donor, and TCR beta sequencing was performed on peripheral blood mononuclear cells. The Qiagen DNeasy Blood Extraction Kit was used to extract genomic DNA from the blood cell samples. The CDR3, from cysteine to phenylalanine, totals 15 residues. The DNA shown is the 45-base CDR3, in frame from base 1. Germline trimming: 4 bases from V, 7 bases from J; junction bases outside gene matches: 10. CDR1 and CDR2, per the germline V gene, are ENHRY and SYGVKD.

The sequenced material came from PBMCs. The receptor chain draws on TRBV10-3 and TRBJ2-1; 7 of the junction bases match TRBD2. This receptor was obtained from a girl aged 2-10 years in good health and CMV-seronegative. The nucleotide sequence reads TGTGCCATCAGTGGTTTCGGGACTACTCGGAATGAGCAGTTCTTC. Protein translation: CAISGFGTTRNEQFF.